The rows below give T cell receptor beta chains drawn from one sample of a study of response to subunit inactivated influenza vaccine. Using its own MiXCR run on the RT-PCR reads, TCRdb lists one record per CDR3 protein. This table holds under 200,000 distinct CDR3 sequences, roughly a tenth found once. Sequencing was performed on CD8+ T cells sorted from PBMCs, taken roughly 24 months after vaccination. These receptors came from a man aged 50 to 69 who received an inactivated influenza vaccine. CDR3s include the opening cysteine and the closing phenylalanine or tryptophan. A D gene is named only where the DNA matches it firmly. A clone size is listed for some rows: how often the clone was seen (once, few, many), or a class if it is expanded.

size	J	V	D	CDR3	DNA
-	TRBJ2-1	TRBV4-1	TRBD2	CASSSPLAGSYNEQFF	TGCGCCAGCAGCTCTCCTCTAGCGGGGTCCTACAATGAGCAGTTCTTC
-	TRBJ2-3	TRBV29-1	-	CSVGGAETGITDTQYF	TGCAGCGTTGGGGGGGCCGAGACAGGGATAACAGATACGCAGTATTTT
many	TRBJ2-2	TRBV7-2	-	CASSQQVGLNTGELFF	TGTGCCAGCAGCCAACAGGTCGGGTTGAACACCGGGGAGCTGTTTTTT
-	TRBJ1-1	TRBV28	-	CASSYREGAEAFF	TGTGCCAGCAGTTACAGGGAGGGGGCTGAAGCTTTCTTT
many	TRBJ2-2	TRBV27	TRBD2	CASSLLAGDGTGELFF	TGTGCCAGCAGCCTTTTAGCGGGAGACGGGACCGGGGAGCTGTTTTTT
few	TRBJ1-2	TRBV20-1	-	CSARDGDSPFSGYTF	TGCAGTGCTAGAGATGGCGACAGTCCCTTCTCTGGCTACACCTTC
-	TRBJ2-1	TRBV20-1	TRBD1	CSASTGEPGTRSRDYNEQFF	TGCAGTGCTTCGACAGGGGAGCCCGGAACACGCTCCCGCGACTACAATGAGCAGTTCTTC
-	TRBJ1-2	TRBV9	-	CASSPATWGAYGYTF	TGTGCCAGCAGCCCAGCCACCTGGGGGGCCTATGGCTACACCTTC
few	TRBJ2-7	TRBV6-2/TRBV6-3	TRBD2	CASSYSRREEGRYEQYF	TGTGCCAGCAGTTACTCCAGGCGGGAGGAGGGCCGCTACGAGCAGTACTTC
few	TRBJ2-2	TRBV20-1	TRBD1	CSALPGQGWELFF	TGCAGTGCTCTACCGGGACAGGGGTGGGAGCTGTTTTTT
many	TRBJ2-1	TRBV12-3/TRBV12-4	-	CASSFGPIRGNDEQFF	TGTGCCAGCAGTTTTGGGCCTATCCGGGGGAACGATGAGCAGTTCTTC
-	TRBJ1-6	TRBV5-6	TRBD1	CASSLGTGPISPLHF	TGTGCCAGCAGCCTCGGGACAGGGCCAATTTCACCCCTCCACTTT
-	TRBJ2-3	TRBV29-1	TRBD2	CSVVVAGADTQYF	TGCAGCGTTGTTGTTGCGGGAGCAGATACGCAGTATTTT
few	TRBJ2-3	TRBV11-2	-	CASSFGGGPDTQYF	TGTGCCAGCAGCTTTGGGGGGGGGCCAGATACGCAGTATTTT
-	TRBJ2-1	TRBV28	-	CASTPSRGPYNEQFF	TGTGCCAGCACTCCCTCCCGGGGTCCCTACAATGAGCAGTTCTTC
-	TRBJ2-2	TRBV6-2/TRBV6-3	TRBD1	CASSPGTEGTGELFF	TGTGCCAGCAGTCCCGGGACAGAAGGCACCGGGGAGCTGTTTTTT
-	TRBJ1-4	TRBV10-3	-	CAISVRRNEKLFF	TGTGCCATCAGTGTACGTAGAAATGAAAAACTGTTTTTT
many	TRBJ2-1	TRBV6-1	-	CASSPEGLRVNEQFF	TGTGCCAGCAGCCCCGAGGGTCTCAGGGTCAATGAGCAGTTCTTC
few	TRBJ1-1	TRBV5-1	TRBD1	CASSLGTRTGGMGTEAFF	TGCGCCAGCAGCTTGGGCACCCGAACAGGGGGCATGGGCACTGAAGCTTTCTTT
few	TRBJ1-2	TRBV6-2/TRBV6-3	TRBD1	CASSHKMSGGDGYTF	TGTGCCAGCAGTCATAAGATGTCAGGGGGAGATGGCTACACCTTC
few	TRBJ1-2	TRBV6-5	-	CASSYSQALSYGYTF	TGTGCCAGCAGTTACTCGCAGGCCCTCTCATATGGCTACACCTTC
-	TRBJ2-2	TRBV28	TRBD1	CASSPVDRVNTGELFF	TGTGCCAGCAGTCCCGTCGACAGGGTGAATACCGGGGAGCTGTTTTTT
-	TRBJ2-5	TRBV29-1	-	CSVDGKETQYF	TGCAGCGTTGACGGGAAAGAGACCCAGTACTTC
few	TRBJ2-1	TRBV12-3/TRBV12-4	TRBD2	CASSSGSRNEQFF	TGTGCCAGCAGTAGCGGGAGTCGGAATGAGCAGTTCTTC
-	TRBJ1-5	TRBV20-1	-	CSAKDGHLSNQPQHF	TGCAGTGCCAAAGATGGACACTTGAGCAATCAGCCCCAGCATTTT
few	TRBJ2-3	TRBV20-1	TRBD2	CSAEGLADEDTQYF	TGCAGTGCTGAGGGACTAGCGGATGAAGATACGCAGTATTTT
many	TRBJ1-1	TRBV7-9	-	CASSSVGGTEAFF	TGTGCCAGCAGCTCCGTAGGGGGAACTGAAGCTTTCTTT
many	TRBJ2-7	TRBV27	-	CASSLTQSTYEQYF	TGTGCCAGCAGTTTAACCCAGAGCACCTACGAGCAGTACTTC
few	TRBJ1-1	TRBV7-2	-	CASSLGWEINTEAFF	TGTGCCAGCAGCCTCGGCTGGGAGATCAACACTGAAGCTTTCTTT
-	TRBJ2-7	TRBV6-1	TRBD1	CASRRGQGITYEQYF	TGTGCCAGCAGGCGCGGACAGGGGATAACCTACGAGCAGTACTTC
few	TRBJ1-1	TRBV4-3	TRBD1	CASSQLRTGENTEAFF	TGCGCCAGCAGCCAGCTGCGGACAGGAGAGAACACTGAAGCTTTCTTT
-	TRBJ2-7	TRBV29-1	-	CSVGSPLGDEQYF	TGCAGCGTTGGGAGCCCCCTGGGGGACGAGCAGTACTTC
many	TRBJ2-7	TRBV7-2	TRBD1	CASSLLGTGGQYEQYF	TGTGCCAGCAGCTTACTTGGGACAGGGGGCCAGTACGAGCAGTACTTC
-	TRBJ1-1	TRBV20-1	TRBD1	CSARGPGQVNTEAFF	TGCAGTGCTAGAGGCCCCGGACAGGTTAACACTGAAGCTTTCTTT
many	TRBJ1-1	TRBV19	TRBD1	CASSMGQGGSTEAFF	TGTGCCAGTAGTATGGGACAGGGAGGGAGCACTGAAGCTTTCTTT
-	TRBJ2-1	TRBV7-3	-	CASSFNEPWRADNEQFF	TGTGCCAGCAGCTTTAATGAGCCGTGGAGGGCAGACAATGAGCAGTTCTTC
-	TRBJ2-1	TRBV5-8	TRBD1	CASSLMTGGTIEQFF	TGTGCCAGCAGTTTGATGACAGGGGGAACCATTGAGCAGTTCTTC
-	TRBJ2-7	TRBV6-2/TRBV6-3	TRBD1	CASSIPKSRDRGREQYF	TGTGCCAGCAGCATTCCTAAGTCCCGGGACAGGGGTCGCGAGCAGTACTTC
few	TRBJ1-5	TRBV12-3/TRBV12-4	-	CASTIGGDQPQHF	TGTGCCAGCACAATAGGGGGAGATCAGCCCCAGCATTTT
few	TRBJ2-7	TRBV2	-	CASSPSKIQGYEQYF	TGTGCCAGCAGTCCATCTAAAATACAGGGCTACGAGCAGTACTTC
many	TRBJ2-5	TRBV25-1	-	CASSQGETQYF	TGTGCCAGCAGTCAGGGGGAGACCCAGTACTTC